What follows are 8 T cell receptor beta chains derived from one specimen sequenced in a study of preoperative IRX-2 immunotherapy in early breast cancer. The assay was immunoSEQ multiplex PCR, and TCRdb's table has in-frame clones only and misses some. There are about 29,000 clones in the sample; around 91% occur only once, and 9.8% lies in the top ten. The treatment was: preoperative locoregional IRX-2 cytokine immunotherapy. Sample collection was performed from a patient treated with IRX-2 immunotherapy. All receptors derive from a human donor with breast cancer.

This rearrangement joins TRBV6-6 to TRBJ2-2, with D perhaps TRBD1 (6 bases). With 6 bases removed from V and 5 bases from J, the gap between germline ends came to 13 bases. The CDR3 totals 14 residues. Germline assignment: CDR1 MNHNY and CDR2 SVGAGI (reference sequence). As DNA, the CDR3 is TGTGCCAGCAGACCCACCACAGGGACCGGGGAGCTGTTTTTT. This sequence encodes CASRPTTGTGELFF.

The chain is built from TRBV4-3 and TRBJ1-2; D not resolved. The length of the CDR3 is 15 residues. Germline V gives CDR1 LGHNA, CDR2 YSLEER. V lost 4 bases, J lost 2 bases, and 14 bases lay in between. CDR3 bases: TGCGCCAGCAGCCTCGGTGCACAGCGGAACTATGGCTACACCTTC. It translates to CASSLGAQRNYGYTF.

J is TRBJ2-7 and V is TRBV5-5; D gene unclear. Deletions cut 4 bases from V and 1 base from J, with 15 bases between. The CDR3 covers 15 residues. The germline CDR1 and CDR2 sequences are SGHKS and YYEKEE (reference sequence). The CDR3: CASSHSLGVSYEQYF. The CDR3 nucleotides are TGTGCCAGCAGCCATTCCCTTGGGGTGTCCTACGAGCAGTACTTC.

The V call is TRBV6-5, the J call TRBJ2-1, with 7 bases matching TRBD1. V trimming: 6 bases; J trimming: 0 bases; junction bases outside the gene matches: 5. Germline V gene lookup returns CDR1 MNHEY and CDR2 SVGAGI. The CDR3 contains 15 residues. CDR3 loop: CASRYRDSSYNEQFF. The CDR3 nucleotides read TGTGCCAGCAGGTACCGGGACAGCTCCTACAATGAGCAGTTCTTC.

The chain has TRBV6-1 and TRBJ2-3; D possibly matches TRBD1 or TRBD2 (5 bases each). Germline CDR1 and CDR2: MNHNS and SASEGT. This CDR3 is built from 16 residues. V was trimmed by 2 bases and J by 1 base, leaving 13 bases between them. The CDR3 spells CASSEIGAGGTDTQYF. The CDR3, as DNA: TGTGCCAGCAGTGAAATCGGGGCGGGTGGCACAGATACGCAGTATTTT.

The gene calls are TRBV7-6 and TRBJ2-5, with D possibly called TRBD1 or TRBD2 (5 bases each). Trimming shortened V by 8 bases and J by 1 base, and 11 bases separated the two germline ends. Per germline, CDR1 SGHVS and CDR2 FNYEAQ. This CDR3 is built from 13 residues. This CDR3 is CASAGGGQETQYF. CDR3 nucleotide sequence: TGTGCCAGCGCCGGTGGGGGCCAAGAGACCCAGTACTTC.

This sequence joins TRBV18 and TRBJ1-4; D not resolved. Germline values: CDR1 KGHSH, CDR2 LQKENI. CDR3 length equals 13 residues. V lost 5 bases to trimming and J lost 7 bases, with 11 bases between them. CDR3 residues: CASSAELGEKLFF. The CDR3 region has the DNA TGTGCCAGCTCAGCCGAACTGGGTGAAAAACTGTTTTTT.

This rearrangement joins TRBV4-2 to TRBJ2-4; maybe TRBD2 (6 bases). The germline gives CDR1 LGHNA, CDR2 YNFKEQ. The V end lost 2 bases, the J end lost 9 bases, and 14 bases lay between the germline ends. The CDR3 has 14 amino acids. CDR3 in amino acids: CASSQIAEGGIQYF. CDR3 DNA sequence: TGTGCCAGCAGCCAAATAGCGGAGGGAGGCATTCAGTACTTC.